The rows below give T cell receptor beta chains drawn from one sample of a study of T-cell reconstitution after alpha-beta-depleted transplantation in children. TCRdb called the PCR reads again in MiXCR, with one record for every CDR3 protein. Of 90,000 to 100,000 distinct CDR3 sequences in the sample, less than 15% are singletons; the top ten hold roughly 14%. Sequences were derived from PBMCs from the stem cell graft donor, sampled from the stem cell graft. The origin of the receptors is a human donor who donated a stem cell graft to a child with inherited bone marrow failure. Both conserved end residues are part of each CDR3. The order of the fields is clone size, D gene, J gene, V gene, CDR3 DNA, CDR3 protein. The D gene is left open where the match is weak. For some rows the clone size is stated as once, few or many, or as a class when expanded; others skip it.

abundance: many; d_gene: -; j_gene: TRBJ1-6; v_gene: TRBV5-5; CDR3nt: TGTGCCAGCAGCTTGATAGTTGGGGTAGGACTTCTGTCACCCCTCCACTTT; CDR3aa: CASSLIVGVGLLSPLHF
abundance: many; d_gene: -; j_gene: TRBJ1-2; v_gene: TRBV6-2/TRBV6-3; CDR3nt: TGTGCCAGCAGTGATACAGGCCTAGGAGGCTATGGCTACACCTTC; CDR3aa: CASSDTGLGGYGYTF
abundance: -; d_gene: -; j_gene: TRBJ2-7; v_gene: TRBV29-1; CDR3nt: TGCAGCGTTGAGCTTCAGGGCGACGAGCAGTACTTC; CDR3aa: CSVELQGDEQYF
abundance: -; d_gene: -; j_gene: TRBJ1-2; v_gene: TRBV2; CDR3nt: TGTGCCAGCATCCCAGGGCCCTCGAACGGCTACACCTTC; CDR3aa: CASIPGPSNGYTF
abundance: many; d_gene: TRBD1; j_gene: TRBJ2-5; v_gene: TRBV7-9; CDR3nt: TGTGCCAGCAGCCTCGACAGGGGGTCTGGAGAGACCCAGTACTTC; CDR3aa: CASSLDRGSGETQYF
abundance: many; d_gene: TRBD2; j_gene: TRBJ2-1; v_gene: TRBV27; CDR3nt: TGTGCCAGCAGTTTCGGGGCGTCTAGCGGGACGTACAATGAGCAGTTCTTC; CDR3aa: CASSFGASSGTYNEQFF
abundance: few; d_gene: TRBD1; j_gene: TRBJ1-6; v_gene: TRBV5-4; CDR3nt: TGTGCCAGCAGCTACGGGACAGGAGGAGGGGATTCACCCCTCCACTTT; CDR3aa: CASSYGTGGGDSPLHF
abundance: many; d_gene: TRBD1; j_gene: TRBJ1-1; v_gene: TRBV6-5; CDR3nt: TGTGCCAGCAGCCCCCGGACAGGGGGCCACACTGAAGCTTTCTTT; CDR3aa: CASSPRTGGHTEAFF
abundance: -; d_gene: -; j_gene: TRBJ2-2; v_gene: TRBV7-3; CDR3nt: TGTGCCAGCAGCTTGAGTGTAACCGGGGAGCTGTTTTTT; CDR3aa: CASSLSVTGELFF
abundance: many; d_gene: -; j_gene: TRBJ2-2; v_gene: TRBV4-3; CDR3nt: TGCGCCAGCAGCCCCCGATTTGCGGGTTACACCGGGGAGCTGTTTTTT; CDR3aa: CASSPRFAGYTGELFF
abundance: -; d_gene: TRBD2; j_gene: TRBJ2-1; v_gene: TRBV5-1; CDR3nt: TGCGCCAGCAGCTTCGGCCTAGCGGTAGATGACAATGAGCAGTTCTTC; CDR3aa: CASSFGLAVDDNEQFF
abundance: many; d_gene: -; j_gene: TRBJ2-6; v_gene: TRBV7-2; CDR3nt: TGTGCCAGCAGCTCCTACGGGGGTGCGGGCTCTGGGGCCAACGTCCTGACTTTC; CDR3aa: CASSSYGGAGSGANVLTF
abundance: many; d_gene: TRBD1; j_gene: TRBJ2-2; v_gene: TRBV4-2; CDR3nt: TGTGCCAGCAGCCAAGTGGGGACAGGGTTTACCGGGGAGCTGTTTTTT; CDR3aa: CASSQVGTGFTGELFF
abundance: many; d_gene: TRBD1; j_gene: TRBJ1-4; v_gene: TRBV7-3; CDR3nt: TGTGCCAGCAGCTCACCTGGACAGGGAGGGAAACTGTTTTTT; CDR3aa: CASSSPGQGGKLFF
abundance: -; d_gene: -; j_gene: TRBJ2-5; v_gene: TRBV12-3/TRBV12-4; CDR3nt: TGTGCCAGCAGCCCAAACCTCGGGTGGGGAAGAGAGACCCAGTACTTC; CDR3aa: CASSPNLGWGRETQYF
abundance: many; d_gene: TRBD2; j_gene: TRBJ2-5; v_gene: TRBV4-3; CDR3nt: TGCGCCAGCAGCCAGGGCCTAGCGGGAGTTGGTGAGACCCAGTACTTC; CDR3aa: CASSQGLAGVGETQYF
abundance: many; d_gene: -; j_gene: TRBJ1-5; v_gene: TRBV20-1; CDR3nt: TGCAGTGCTAGGGGCAGCCCAAATCAGCCCCAGCATTTT; CDR3aa: CSARGSPNQPQHF
abundance: many; d_gene: TRBD2; j_gene: TRBJ2-1; v_gene: TRBV20-1; CDR3nt: TGCAGTGCTCAACATCCAACTAGCGGGAGGACCTACAATGAGCAGTTCTTC; CDR3aa: CSAQHPTSGRTYNEQFF
abundance: -; d_gene: TRBD1; j_gene: TRBJ1-2; v_gene: TRBV4-1; CDR3nt: TGCGCCAGCAGTATTCTACAGGGGCCTAACTATGGCTACACCTTC; CDR3aa: CASSILQGPNYGYTF
abundance: many; d_gene: -; j_gene: TRBJ2-1; v_gene: TRBV20-1; CDR3nt: TGCAGTGCTACCCCCCCGTTAGGGTTCCGGGGACTCGACAATGAGCAGTTCTTC; CDR3aa: CSATPPLGFRGLDNEQFF
abundance: many; d_gene: -; j_gene: TRBJ2-2; v_gene: TRBV6-2/TRBV6-3; CDR3nt: TGTGCCAGCAGCCAACCGTCGGGGTTAACCGGGGAGCTGTTTTTT; CDR3aa: CASSQPSGLTGELFF
abundance: many; d_gene: -; j_gene: TRBJ2-5; v_gene: TRBV29-1; CDR3nt: TGCAGCGTAGGAGGGATTCATGAGACCCAGTACTTC; CDR3aa: CSVGGIHETQYF
abundance: few; d_gene: -; j_gene: TRBJ2-3; v_gene: TRBV18; CDR3nt: TGTGCCAGCTCACCGAAACTAGGGGGCACAGATACGCAGTATTTT; CDR3aa: CASSPKLGGTDTQYF
abundance: -; d_gene: -; j_gene: TRBJ2-7; v_gene: TRBV6-2/TRBV6-3; CDR3nt: TGTGCCAGCAGCTCCCGAGACAGGTTCTACTACGAGCAGTACTTC; CDR3aa: CASSSRDRFYYEQYF
abundance: many; d_gene: TRBD1; j_gene: TRBJ1-2; v_gene: TRBV5-1; CDR3nt: TGCGCCAGCAGCTTGGAGGGGACAGACCAAAACACCTTCGAGGGCTACACCTTC; CDR3aa: CASSLEGTDQNTFEGYTF
abundance: few; d_gene: -; j_gene: TRBJ2-1; v_gene: TRBV9; CDR3nt: TGTGCCAGCAGCATACAGGGTTTCAATGAGCAGTTCTTC; CDR3aa: CASSIQGFNEQFF
abundance: many; d_gene: TRBD2; j_gene: TRBJ2-5; v_gene: TRBV27; CDR3nt: TGTGCCAGCAGTTCTCCACCGGGACTAGCGGGGGGGCCTCAGTACTTC; CDR3aa: CASSSPPGLAGGPQYF
abundance: many; d_gene: TRBD1; j_gene: TRBJ2-5; v_gene: TRBV2; CDR3nt: TGTGCCAGCAGTCTAACAGGGGCGTCGGGGGAGACCCAGTACTTC; CDR3aa: CASSLTGASGETQYF